Below, 26 T cell receptor beta chains from the same sample are listed, as sequenced in a study of tumor and adjacent non-tumor tissue in lung cancer. TCRbeta libraries were built with three rounds of nested PCR, modified from ARM-PCR. Each CDR3 protein gets one entry after TCRdb re-called the multiplex PCR reads with MiXCR. The sample includes 120,000 or so distinct CDR3 sequences, 66% seen only once; the top ten take 13%. RNA was extracted from bulk tissue without any cell sorting. The specimen was lung tumor tissue. The receptors originated from a young man with non-small cell lung cancer.

With regard to this clonotype: A much more abundant neighbour one base away suggests this may be a read error. The V and J genes are TRBV6-6 and TRBJ1-2; D perhaps matches TRBD1 (5 bases). There are 13 residues in the CDR3. Trimming cost V 8 bases and J 6 bases, with 16 bases left between them. Germline-derived CDR1 and CDR2 are MNHNY and SVGAGI (reference sequence). CDR3 protein: CASVQGAAHGYTF. CDR3 sequence (DNA): TGTGCCAGCGTGCAGGGCGCCGCTCATGGCTACACCTTC.

With regard to this clonotype: Given a much more abundant clone one base away, this may be a read error. V gene TRBV29-1 combines with J gene TRBJ2-7, with D unresolved. Germline V gives CDR1 SQVTM, CDR2 ANQGSEA. The CDR3 runs 12 residues. The DNA of the CDR3 is TGCAGCGTTGCACAGCTCTCCTACGAGCGGTACTTC. Protein sequence: CSVAQLSYERYF.

A note on this clonotype: This sequence may be a read error, since a much larger clone differs from it by one base. As the CDR3 is not closed by the conserved phenylalanine or tryptophan, this likely results from a read error. The rearrangement joins TRBV20-1 to TRBJ2-2, with TRBD2 matching 7 bases. CDR3 size: 15 residues. V was clipped by 5 bases and J by 4 bases; unmatched bases: 10. Germline lookup yields CDR1 DFQATT and CDR2 SNEGSKA (reference sequence). CDR3 bases: TGCAGTGCTCCGGCAGGGTGGGGGGGCACCGGGGAGCTGTTTCTT. Translating it yields CSAPAGWGGTGELFL.

In regard to this clonotype: This may be a read error, as it is one base from a much larger clone. The chain uses TRBV4-2 and TRBJ2-1, with TRBD2 matching 8 bases. The CDR3 totals 17 residues. The J segment lost 4 bases and the V segment lost 4 bases, leaving 12 bases of the junction unmatched. Germline CDR1 reads LGHNA; CDR2 reads YNFKEQ. The CDR3: CASSRPRGSGRYNEQFF. Here the CDR3 DNA reads TGTGCCAGCAGCCGTCCAAGGGGGAGCGGGAGATACAATGAGCAGTTCTTC.

The V and J genes are TRBV20-1 and TRBJ1-1; maybe TRBD1 (6 bases). CDR3 length equals 13 residues. Trimming removed 7 bases at V and 4 bases at J, with 16 bases between. Germline values: CDR1 DFQATT, CDR2 SNEGSKA (reference sequence). The CDR3 DNA reads as TGCAGTGTTACAATACAGGGAGGCACTGAAGCTTTCTTT. Protein: CSVTIQGGTEAFF.

The CDR3 sequence: CASSYREMGEAFF. The CDR3 bases are TGTGCCAGCAGTTACCGTGAAATGGGTGAAGCTTTCTTT. This chain joins TRBV6-2 or TRBV6-3 and TRBJ1-1; D remains ambiguous. Germline CDR1 reads MNHEY; CDR2 reads SVGEGT. The CDR3 consists of 13 residues. V was pared by 2 bases and J by 7 bases, with 11 bases between.

The sample holds a few counts of this clonotype. A much larger clone differs by one base, so this may be a read error. The CDR3 end shows no conserved phenylalanine or tryptophan, and so a read error is likely. This rearrangement joins TRBV12-3 or TRBV12-4 to TRBJ1-6, with D hard to call. Trimming cost V 6 bases and J 10 bases, with 10 bases left between them. The CDR3 is made up of 12 amino acids. The CDR3 spells CASRRAGSPLHL. CDR3 DNA: TGTGCCAGCAGGAGGGCCGGATCACCCCTCCACCTT.

The sample holds a few counts of this clonotype. The chain combines TRBV19 with TRBJ1-2; D ambiguous. The CDR3 sequence is 14 residues long. Germline V gene lookup returns CDR1 LNHDA and CDR2 SQIVND (reference sequence). V was clipped by 4 bases and J by 0 bases, with 9 bases between them. The CDR3 DNA is TGTGCCAGTAGTAAAGACGGTGCTAACTATGGCTACACCTTC. It specifies CASSKDGANYGYTF. Together with reference TRBV19 and TRBJ1-2, the CDR3 gives the full variable domain: DGGITQSPKYLFRKEGQNVTLSCEQNLNHDAMYWYRQDPGQGLRLIYYSQIVNDFQKGDIAEGYSVSREKKESFPLTVTSAQKNPTAFYLCASSKDGANYGYTFGSGTRLTVV.

About this clonotype: Likely a read error: the CDR3 ends without its conserved phenylalanine or tryptophan. The V call is TRBV20-1, the J call TRBJ2-7; TRBD2 matches at 8 bases. The CDR3 has 14 amino acids. Germline CDR1 and CDR2: DFQATT and SNEGSKA (reference sequence). The CDR3 loop is CNARSVGGANEQYY. The CDR3 DNA reads as TGCAATGCTAGATCAGTCGGGGGGGCAAACGAGCAGTACTAC.

About this clonotype itself: An end of the junction does not agree with germline; a read error may underlie this. This chain joins TRBV11-1 and TRBJ2-7; 8 positions agree with TRBD1. This CDR3 comprises 15 residues. The germline V gene has CDR1 SGHAT and CDR2 FQDESV (reference sequence). The CDR3 reads CASNFRTGRPYVQYF. CDR3 DNA: TGTGCCAGCAACTTCCGGACAGGGAGGCCCTACGTGCAGTACTTC.

With regard to this clonotype: Mismatch with germline at one junction end may stem from a read error. The chain recombines TRBV25-1 with TRBJ1-1; TRBD1 aligns across 7 bases. The CDR3 extends over 14 amino acids. CDR1 is MGHDK, CDR2 SYGVNS, per germline. The CDR3 coding sequence is TGTGCCAGCAGTTACACAGGGGACGGCACTGAAGTTTTCTTT. This translates into CASSYTGDGTEVFF.

This clonotype was counted once. A single base separates this from a much larger clone, so it may be a read error. The V and J genes are TRBV29-1 and TRBJ2-7; D is undetermined. CDR1 is SQVTM, CDR2 ANQGSEA, per germline. V was trimmed by 0 bases and J by 4 bases, leaving 13 bases between them. The CDR3 loop spans 14 amino acids. CDR3 in amino acids: CSVEEGNMGYEQYF. In nucleotides, the CDR3 is TGCAGCGTTGAAGAGGGGAACATGGGATACGAGCAGTACTTC.

This clonotype was counted a few times. A much larger clone differs by one base, so this may be a read error. This chain joins TRBV20-1 and TRBJ1-2; D not resolved. V lost 5 bases and J 4 bases, leaving 11 bases between the germline ends. Looked up from germline, CDR1 is DFQATT and CDR2 is SNEGSKA (reference sequence). The CDR3 consists of 12 residues. This CDR3 is CSAPNMGYGYTF. The CDR3 bases are TGCAGTGCTCCCAACATGGGCTATGGCTACACCTTC.

Note on this clonotype: A junction boundary mismatches the germline segment, possibly from a read error. The gene calls are TRBV5-4 and TRBJ2-5; D may match TRBD1 or TRBD2 (5 bases each). The CDR3 loop spans 16 amino acids. Germline V gene sequence: CDR1 SGHNT, CDR2 YYREEE (reference sequence). The chain's CDR3 is CASSGSGVGDQEPQYF. The CDR3, as DNA: TGTGCCAGCAGCGGCAGTGGGGTGGGGGATCAAGAGCCCCAGTACTTC.

This clonotype was counted only a few times. Just one base apart from a much larger clone, this may be a read error. The rearrangement uses TRBV11-2 and TRBJ2-5; TRBD1 aligns across 8 bases. Per the germline V gene, CDR1 is SGHAT and CDR2 is FQNNGV. The CDR3 has 18 amino acids. The junction had 16 bases not matched to a gene; V was cut back by 2 bases and J by 5 bases. The CDR3 sequence: CASSLPPWTGTGYETQYF. The CDR3 DNA is TGTGCCAGCAGCTTACCTCCTTGGACAGGGACCGGTTATGAGACCCAGTACTTC.

Notes on this clonotype: A junction boundary mismatches the germline segment, possibly from a read error. The chain is built from TRBV12-3 or TRBV12-4 and TRBJ1-1; TRBD1 might be the D (6 bases). This CDR3 contains 14 residues. The DNA of the CDR3 is TGTGCCACGCTGTCAGGGGCATCGAACACTAAAGCTTTCTTT. Translated: CATLSGASNTKAFF.

As for this clonotype: A read error may account for a junction end that differs from germline. The gene calls are TRBV5-6 and TRBJ1-6; a possible D gene is TRBD1 (5 bases). Germline V gene data show CDR1 as SGHDT and CDR2 as YYEEEE. The CDR3 loop spans 13 amino acids. The chain's CDR3 is CASIWDGNSSLHF. The DNA of the CDR3 is TGTGCCAGCATCTGGGACGGGAATTCATCCCTCCACTTT.

As for this clonotype: One end of the junction is discordant with germline, which a read error may explain. This chain uses TRBV5-1 with TRBJ2-7; 9 nucleotides align to TRBD1. The CDR3 is 14 amino acids. Germline CDR1 and CDR2: SGHRS and YFSETQ. CDR3 residues: CASSIGQGLNELYF. CDR3 bases: TGCGCCAGCAGCATTGGACAGGGGCTCAACGAGCTGTACTTC.

This clonotype was seen many times. A read error may account for a junction end that differs from germline. The chain joins TRBV20-1 to TRBJ2-7; 9 bases are shared with TRBD2. CDR3 length: 14 amino acids. Germline values: CDR1 DFQATT, CDR2 SNEGSKA (reference sequence). The DNA for the CDR3 is TGCAGTGCGAGAGGGGCGGGAGGGCCCCACGAGCAGTACTTC. Its translation is CSARGAGGPHEQYF.

Concerning this clonotype itself: The missing conserved phenylalanine or tryptophan at the end of this CDR3 makes a read error likely. CDR3 loop: CSAALPPGETQYL. The CDR3 DNA reads TGCAGTGCTGCCCTACCACCGGGCGAGACCCAGTACTTA. The genes are TRBV20-1 and TRBJ2-5; D not certain. Trimming shortened V by 5 bases and J by 5 bases, and 15 bases separated the two germline ends. Germline CDR1 DFQATT, CDR2 SNEGSKA (reference sequence). The CDR3 is made up of 13 amino acids.

This clonotype was counted many times. The V and J genes are TRBV20-1 and TRBJ1-2, with D unclear. Trimming removed 8 bases from V and 7 bases from J, with 17 bases in between. The CDR3 runs to 12 residues. CDR1 is DFQATT, CDR2 SNEGSKA, per germline (reference sequence). CDR3 nucleotides: TGCAGTCTTCCACCAGTGGGCTCTGGCTACACCTTC. Translation: CSLPPVGSGYTF.

This clonotype came up many times. The J gene is TRBJ2-6, the V gene TRBV24-1; D is possibly TRBD1 (5 bases). Germline V CDR1 and CDR2: KGHDR, SFDVKD. V lost 9 bases to trimming and J lost 4 bases, with 18 bases between them. The CDR3 runs 16 residues. The CDR3 DNA sequence: TGTGCCACCGGGTCTTCAGGGCATGTGGGGGCCAACGTCCTGACTTTC. Translating gives CATGSSGHVGANVLTF.

On this clonotype itself: A much larger clone differs by one base, so this may be a read error. This chain uses TRBV20-1 with TRBJ1-5; 8 bases match TRBD1. Per the germline V gene, CDR1 is DFQATT and CDR2 is SNEGSKA (reference sequence). This CDR3 has 14 amino acids. After removal of 6 bases from V and 2 bases from J, the junction contained 6 bases not matched to a gene. CDR3 amino acids: CSAKNRGGNQPQHF. Written as DNA, the CDR3 is TGCAGTGCGAAGAACAGGGGGGGCAATCAGCCCCAGCATTTT.

V gene TRBV29-1 combines with J gene TRBJ1-1, with 10 positions matching TRBD1. CDR1 SQVTM and CDR2 ANQGSEA come from the germline V gene. The CDR3 extends over 14 amino acids. V lost 3 bases and J lost 5; bases outside the gene matches: 6. CDR3 sequence reads: CSVDRDRGRTEAFF. The CDR3 DNA reads as TGCAGCGTTGATAGGGACAGGGGAAGGACTGAAGCTTTCTTT.

A word on this clonotype: The germline gene is not matched at one end of the junction; a read error may be the cause. This chain joins TRBV11-2 and TRBJ2-3; D unclear. This CDR3 is built from 16 residues. Germline V gene data show CDR1 as SGHAT and CDR2 as FQNNGV. As DNA, the CDR3 is TGTGCCAGCAACTTAGATCTTACTATCCTCGCAGATACGCAGTATTTT. This gives the protein CASNLDLTILADTQYF.

This rearrangement joins TRBV4-1 to TRBJ2-7; D may be TRBD1 or TRBD2 (6 bases each). The V gene's germline CDR1 is MGHRA and CDR2 YSYEKL. This CDR3 is built from 15 residues. Trimming took off 0 bases at V and 13 bases at J, with 22 bases between the two ends. The CDR3 loop is CASSQESQGGYGQYF. In DNA form, the CDR3 reads TGCGCCAGCAGCCAAGAGTCACAGGGAGGTTACGGGCAATACTTC.